The 10 T cell receptor beta chains below all came from one sample that was sequenced in a study of T cell responses to AZD1222 COVID-19 vaccine. The assay was immunoSEQ multiplex PCR, and TCRdb's table has in-frame clones only and misses some. This sample has under 200,000 clones, with about 93% found just once. The sample was peripheral blood, taken on day 0 of AZD1222 vaccination. The receptors stem from an adult in good health.

Here the CDR3 reads CASSPRSEGTEAFF. The CDR3 bases are TGTGCCAGCAGCCCTCGCTCGGAGGGGACTGAAGCTTTCTTT. This chain connects TRBV9 to TRBJ1-1; weak D call: TRBD1 (5 bases). Germline CDR1 reads SGDLS; CDR2 reads YYNGEE. Trimming took 4 bases from V and 5 from J, leaving 15 bases between them. CDR3 length equals 14 residues.

The chain recombines TRBV7-9 with TRBJ2-7; D is possibly TRBD2 (6 bases). CDR1 and CDR2 (germline): SEHNR, FQNEAQ (reference sequence). Trimming stripped 5 bases from V and 3 bases from J, with 8 bases between. This CDR3 is built from 12 residues. This CDR3 reads CASSLSGYEQYF. CDR3 nucleotides: TGTGCCAGCAGCCTTAGCGGCTACGAGCAGTACTTC.

The rearrangement links TRBV28 to TRBJ1-6, with TRBD1 identical over 8 bases. Losses at the gene ends were 3 bases for V and 9 bases for J; bases not matched to a gene: 10. CDR1 MDHEN and CDR2 SYDVKM come from the germline V gene. This CDR3 region has 16 residues. The CDR3 region has the DNA TGTGCCAGCAGTTTTCCAGGGGGCAAGGAGGGTTCACCCCTCCACTTT. Amino acid sequence: CASSFPGGKEGSPLHF.

The V gene is TRBV7-9, the J gene TRBJ1-2, with unresolved D. Trimming took 3 bases from V and 0 from J, leaving 8 bases between them. Germline V gene data show CDR1 as SEHNR and CDR2 as FQNEAQ (reference sequence). The CDR3 runs 14 residues. DNA of the CDR3: TGTGCCAGCAGCTTGGCGATACCTAACTATGGCTACACCTTC. Its translation: CASSLAIPNYGYTF.

The chain carries TRBV3-1 (or the pseudogene TRBV3-2) and TRBJ1-2; D is ambiguous. Germline V gives CDR1 LGHDT, CDR2 YNNKEL (reference sequence). Trimming stripped 7 bases from V and 4 bases from J, with 16 bases between. This CDR3 is 14 amino acids long. This chain's CDR3 is CASTLGRHGYGYTF. Here the CDR3 DNA reads TGTGCCAGCACCCTTGGCCGGCATGGCTATGGCTACACCTTC.

The rearrangement uses TRBV27 and TRBJ1-1; TRBD1 matches at 8 bases. Germline V gene data show CDR1 as MNHEY and CDR2 as SMNVEV (reference sequence). The CDR3 contains 16 residues. V lost 6 bases, J lost 3 bases, and 12 bases stayed unmatched. CDR3 residues: CASRGKMTGADTEAFF. The CDR3 DNA reads TGTGCCAGCAGAGGGAAGATGACAGGGGCGGACACTGAAGCTTTCTTT.

The CDR3 DNA reads TGTGCCAGCTCCCCGGGGGTGGCAAGCATGAACACTGAAGCTTTCTTT. Its protein is CASSPGVASMNTEAFF. The genes are TRBV18 and TRBJ1-1; a weak D match, TRBD1 (5 bases). V lost 6 bases to trimming and J lost 0 bases, with 17 bases between them. CDR3 length: 16 amino acids. CDR1 and CDR2 from the germline V gene are KGHSH and LQKENI.

The chain uses TRBV27 and TRBJ1-6, with TRBD1 as a possible D gene (5 bases). The V gene lost 6 bases and the J gene lost 12 bases, with 21 bases spanning the gap. CDR3 length equals 15 residues. CDR1 and CDR2 from the germline V gene are MNHEY and SMNVEV (reference sequence). The DNA of the CDR3 is TGTGCCAGCAGCCCGGGGGATCCTTTATCGGGACCCCTCCACTTT. It specifies CASSPGDPLSGPLHF.

V and J are TRBV20-1 and TRBJ2-1; D is uncertain. The CDR3 covers 15 residues. Germline CDR1 and CDR2: DFQATT and SNEGSKA (reference sequence). V was cut by 3 bases and J by 0 bases, with 12 bases left in between. CDR3 region: CSASPFRSSYNEQFF. The CDR3 DNA follows: TGCAGTGCTAGTCCCTTCCGAAGCTCCTACAATGAGCAGTTCTTC.

CDR3 loop: CASQAGTQAYEQYF. CDR3 bases: TGTGCCAGCCAAGCCGGGACTCAGGCCTACGAGCAGTACTTC. The chain has TRBV18 and TRBJ2-7; D is possibly TRBD2 (6 bases). Germline CDR1 is KGHSH and CDR2 is LQKENI. V gave up 8 bases and J gave up 2 bases, with 16 bases separating them. This CDR3 region has 14 residues.